The 8 T cell receptor beta chains below all came from one sample that was sequenced in a study of T cell responses to AZD1222 COVID-19 vaccine. Assay used: immunoSEQ multiplex PCR; TCRdb lists only in-frame clones, some missing. The sample lists tens of thousands of clones; more than 65% were seen once. Material: peripheral blood, obtained on day 0 of MenACWY control vaccination. The receptor set was obtained from an adult in good health.

This sequence joins TRBV14 and TRBJ2-1; maybe TRBD1 (5 bases). Looked up from germline, CDR1 is SGHDN and CDR2 is FVKESK. The CDR3 extends over 15 amino acids. V gave up 1 base and J gave up 7 bases, with 14 bases separating them. CDR3 coding DNA: TGTGCCAGCAGCCAAGGTCCGCAGGGCTTGAATGAGCAGTTCTTC. It codes for CASSQGPQGLNEQFF.

The chain combines TRBV12-5 with TRBJ2-1; D may match TRBD1 or TRBD2 (6 bases each). The CDR3 has 18 amino acids. Trimming pared 1 base from V and 2 bases from J, leaving 18 bases between. Germline V gives CDR1 LGHNT, CDR2 FRNRAP. For the CDR3, the DNA is TGTGCTAGTGGTTTGGGCATCGGGGGCCCCTTCCCCTACAATGAGCAGTTCTTC. Its translation is CASGLGIGGPFPYNEQFF.

In DNA form, the CDR3 reads TGTGCCAGCAGCTTGAGGCTAGCGAGTCACGAGCAGTACTTC. Its translation is CASSLRLASHEQYF. The chain couples TRBV11-2 to TRBJ2-7, with a tentative D call TRBD2 (6 bases). CDR1 SGHAT and CDR2 FQNNGV come from the germline V gene. Trimming left V 3 bases short and J 5 bases short, with 14 bases between. The CDR3 runs to 14 residues.

The chain recombines TRBV25-1 with TRBJ1-5; unclear D gene. The CDR3 is 14 residues long. Trimming took 1 base from V and 5 from J, leaving 9 bases between them. Germline CDR1 and CDR2: MGHDK and SYGVNS. The CDR3 DNA follows: TGTGCCAGCAGTGAATTTGGGTCAGATCAGCCCCAGCATTTT. Residues: CASSEFGSDQPQHF.

V is TRBV10-3 and J is TRBJ1-2; D may be TRBD1 (5 bases). The CDR3 extends over 14 amino acids. Trimming stripped 0 bases from V and 8 bases from J, with 13 bases between. Germline CDR1 and CDR2: ENHRY and SYGVKD. The CDR3 here is CAISESGQASGYTF. CDR3 bases: TGTGCCATCAGTGAGTCGGGGCAGGCCAGCGGCTACACCTTC.

This chain connects TRBV20-1 to TRBJ2-3; maybe TRBD2 (6 bases). The CDR3 runs 13 residues. Looked up from germline, CDR1 is DFQATT and CDR2 is SNEGSKA (reference sequence). V was pared by 3 bases and J by 2 bases, with 9 bases between. The CDR3 region is CSASSGFTDTQYF. DNA for the CDR3: TGCAGTGCTAGTAGCGGATTCACAGATACGCAGTATTTT.

The chain joins TRBV5-4 to TRBJ2-1, with TRBD2 matching over 12 bases. The CDR3 consists of 17 residues. With 4 bases clipped from V and 6 bases from J, the junction kept 11 bases outside the gene matches. Germline CDR1 reads SGHNT; CDR2 reads YYREEE (reference sequence). The chain's CDR3 is CASSPGPGTSGLNEQFF. Here the CDR3 DNA reads TGTGCCAGCAGCCCAGGACCCGGGACTAGCGGGCTCAATGAGCAGTTCTTC. The variable domain in full, with the rest retrieved from reference TRBV5-4 and TRBJ2-1, is ETGVTQSPTHLIKTRGQQVTLRCSSQSGHNTVSWYQQALGQGPQFIFQYYREEENGRGNFPPRFSGLQFPNYSSELNVNALELDDSALYLCASSPGPGTSGLNEQFFGPGTRLTVL.

In its sample, this clone was seen many times. V usage is TRBV11-2 and J usage is TRBJ2-7, with TRBD2 identical over 14 bases. There are 16 residues in the CDR3. V shed 5 bases, J shed 4 bases, and the junction held 7 bases outside the gene matches. Germline V gene lookup returns CDR1 SGHAT and CDR2 FQNNGV. CDR3 amino acids: CASSPGLAGARYEQYF. CDR3 nucleotides: TGTGCCAGCAGCCCGGGACTAGCGGGAGCTAGGTACGAGCAGTACTTC. Full variable domain (rest looked up from reference TRBV11-2 and TRBJ2-7): EAGVAQSPRYKIIEKRQSVAFWCNPISGHATLYWYQQILGQGPKLLIQFQNNGVVDDSQLPKDRFSAERLKGVDSTLKIQPAKLEDSAVYLCASSPGLAGARYEQYFGPGTRLTVT.